Sequencing of this T cell receptor beta chain was carried out in a study of blood T cell repertoires in COVID-19. Study members were between roughly 18 and 100 years old and lived in fewer than 30 US regions. Participant-given clinical history determined each cohort assignment. The germline CDR1 and CDR2 sequences are KGHSH and LQKENI. V was trimmed by 5 bases and J by 5 bases, leaving 13 bases between them. The CDR3 loop spans 14 amino acids. Per the original data handling: From reference gene primer amplification, estimates of nucleated cell counts were derived. Measured with immunoSEQ multiplex PCR; TCRdb has only the in-frame clones, and not every one. V, J and clone size are those of that table, while D and trimming were read from the DNA. The repertoire holds roughly 200,000 clones, around 84% seen once, with roughly 3.1% in the top ten.

The rearrangement links TRBV18 to TRBJ1-5, with D perhaps TRBD1 (6 bases). The origin of this receptor is a woman between 25 and 40 years old who had been exposed to COVID-19. Sequencing used PBMCs or T cells enriched from blood (not recorded which). CDR3 sequence reads: CASSTEGGDQPQHF. The DNA for the CDR3 is TGTGCCAGCTCAACGGAGGGGGGGGATCAGCCCCAGCATTTT.